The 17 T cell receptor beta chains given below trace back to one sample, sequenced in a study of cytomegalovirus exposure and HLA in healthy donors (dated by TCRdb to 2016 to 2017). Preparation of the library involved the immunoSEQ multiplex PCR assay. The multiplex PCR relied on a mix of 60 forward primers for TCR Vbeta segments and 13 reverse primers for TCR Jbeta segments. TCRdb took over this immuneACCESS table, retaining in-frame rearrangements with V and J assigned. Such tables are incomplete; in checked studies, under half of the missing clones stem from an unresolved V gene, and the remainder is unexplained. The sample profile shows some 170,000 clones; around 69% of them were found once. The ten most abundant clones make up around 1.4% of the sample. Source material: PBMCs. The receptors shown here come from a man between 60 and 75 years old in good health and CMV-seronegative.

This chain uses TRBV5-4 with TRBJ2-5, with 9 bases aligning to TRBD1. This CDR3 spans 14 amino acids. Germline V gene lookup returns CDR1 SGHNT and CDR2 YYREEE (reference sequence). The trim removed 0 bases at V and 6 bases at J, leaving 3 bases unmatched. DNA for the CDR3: TGTGCCAGCAGCTTGGCGGGACAGGGTCAGACCCAGTACTTC. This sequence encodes CASSLAGQGQTQYF.

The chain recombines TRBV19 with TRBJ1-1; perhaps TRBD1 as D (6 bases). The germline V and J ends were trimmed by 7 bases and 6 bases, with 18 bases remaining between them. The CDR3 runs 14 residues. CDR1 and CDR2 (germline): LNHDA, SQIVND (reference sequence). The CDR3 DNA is TGTGCCAGTACATCGAACAGGGTTGCGGCTGAAGCTTTCTTT. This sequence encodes CASTSNRVAAEAFF.

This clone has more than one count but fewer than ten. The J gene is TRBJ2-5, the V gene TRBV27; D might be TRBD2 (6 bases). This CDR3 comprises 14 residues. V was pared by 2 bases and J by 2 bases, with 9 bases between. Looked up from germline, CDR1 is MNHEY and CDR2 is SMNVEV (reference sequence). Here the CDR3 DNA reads TGTGCCAGCAGTTTAACCGGGAGTCAAGAGACCCAGTACTTC. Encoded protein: CASSLTGSQETQYF.

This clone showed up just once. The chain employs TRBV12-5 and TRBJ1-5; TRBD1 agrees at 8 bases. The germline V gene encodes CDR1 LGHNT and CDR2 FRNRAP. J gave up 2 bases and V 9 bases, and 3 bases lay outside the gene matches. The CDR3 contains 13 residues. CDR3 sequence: CARQGQGNQPQHF. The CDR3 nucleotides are TGTGCTAGACAGGGACAGGGCAATCAGCCCCAGCATTTT.

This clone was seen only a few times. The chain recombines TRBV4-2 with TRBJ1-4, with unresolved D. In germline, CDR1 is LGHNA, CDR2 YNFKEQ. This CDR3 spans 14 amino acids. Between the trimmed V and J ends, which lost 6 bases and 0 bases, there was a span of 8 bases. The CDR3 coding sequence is TGTGCCAGCAGGCAGCAGGCAACTAATGAAAAACTGTTTTTT. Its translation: CASRQQATNEKLFF.

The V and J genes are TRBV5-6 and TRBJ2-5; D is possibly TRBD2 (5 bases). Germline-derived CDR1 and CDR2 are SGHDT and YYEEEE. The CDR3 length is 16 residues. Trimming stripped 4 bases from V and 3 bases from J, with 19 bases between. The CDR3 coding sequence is TGTGCCAGCAGCCCCTGGACCGGCCGGGGAGAAGAGACCCAGTACTTC. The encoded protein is CASSPWTGRGEETQYF.

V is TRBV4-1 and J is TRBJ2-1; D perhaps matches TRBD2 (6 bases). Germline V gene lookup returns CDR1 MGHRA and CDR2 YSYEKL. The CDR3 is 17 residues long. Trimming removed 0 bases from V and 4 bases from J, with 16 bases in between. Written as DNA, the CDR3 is TGCGCCAGCAGCCAAGAGGGGCGGGGTCGGGTGTACAATGAGCAGTTCTTC. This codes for CASSQEGRGRVYNEQFF.

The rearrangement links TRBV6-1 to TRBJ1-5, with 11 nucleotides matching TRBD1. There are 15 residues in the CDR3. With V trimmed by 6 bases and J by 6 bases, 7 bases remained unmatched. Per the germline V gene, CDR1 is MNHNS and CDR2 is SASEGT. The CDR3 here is CASSRGQGVGQPQHF. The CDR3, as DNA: TGTGCCAGCAGCAGGGGACAGGGGGTGGGTCAGCCCCAGCATTTT.

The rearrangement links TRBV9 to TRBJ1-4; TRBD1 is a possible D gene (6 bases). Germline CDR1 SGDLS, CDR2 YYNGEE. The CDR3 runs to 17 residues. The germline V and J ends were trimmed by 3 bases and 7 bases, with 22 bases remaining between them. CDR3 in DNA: TGTGCCAGCAGCGCGGGGGGGGAGGGGTGGGGGCGTGAAAAACTGTTTTTT. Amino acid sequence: CASSAGGEGWGREKLFF.

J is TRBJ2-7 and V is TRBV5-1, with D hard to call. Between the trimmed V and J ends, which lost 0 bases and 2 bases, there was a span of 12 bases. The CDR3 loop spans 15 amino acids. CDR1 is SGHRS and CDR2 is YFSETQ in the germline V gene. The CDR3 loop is CASSLGPAETYEQYF. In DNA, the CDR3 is TGCGCCAGCAGCTTGGGTCCGGCGGAGACCTACGAGCAGTACTTC. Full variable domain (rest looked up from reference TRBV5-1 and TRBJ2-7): KAGVTQTPRYLIKTRGQQVTLSCSPISGHRSVSWYQQTPGQGLQFLFEYFSETQRNKGNFPGRFSGRQFSNSRSEMNVSTLELGDSALYLCASSLGPAETYEQYFGPGTRLTVT.

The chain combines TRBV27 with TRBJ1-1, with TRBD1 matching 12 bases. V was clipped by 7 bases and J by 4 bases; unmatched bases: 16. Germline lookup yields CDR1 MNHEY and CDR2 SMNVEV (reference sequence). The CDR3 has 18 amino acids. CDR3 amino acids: CASNLIRRDRGPGTEAFF. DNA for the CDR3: TGTGCCAGCAATCTCATTCGCCGGGACAGGGGGCCGGGCACTGAAGCTTTCTTT.

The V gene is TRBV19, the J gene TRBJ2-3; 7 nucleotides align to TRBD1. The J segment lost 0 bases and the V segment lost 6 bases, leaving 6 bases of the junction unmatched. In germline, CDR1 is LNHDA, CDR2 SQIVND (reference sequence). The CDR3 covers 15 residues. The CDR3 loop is CASRQTGPSTDTQYF. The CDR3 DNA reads TGTGCCAGTAGGCAGACAGGGCCTAGCACAGATACGCAGTATTTT.

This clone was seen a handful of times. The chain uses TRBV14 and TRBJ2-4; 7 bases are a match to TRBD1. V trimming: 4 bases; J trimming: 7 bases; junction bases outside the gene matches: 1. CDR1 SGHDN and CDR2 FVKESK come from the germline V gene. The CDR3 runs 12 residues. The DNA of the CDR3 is TGTGCCAGCAGCCTACAGGGGAACATTCAGTACTTC. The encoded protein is CASSLQGNIQYF. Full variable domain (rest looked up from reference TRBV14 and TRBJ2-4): EAGVTQFPSHSVIEKGQTVTLRCDPISGHDNLYWYRRVMGKEIKFLLHFVKESKQDESGMPNNRFLAERTGGTYSTLKVQPAELEDSGVYFCASSLQGNIQYFGAGTRLSVL.

In DNA, the CDR3 is TGTGCCAGCAGCTTAGTTGTTGGCCTCAGCTCCTACGAGCAGTACTTC. This encodes CASSLVVGLSSYEQYF. This chain joins TRBV11-2 and TRBJ2-7; no clear D. Trimming stripped 1 base from V and 0 bases from J, with 13 bases between. The CDR3 loop spans 16 amino acids. Germline CDR1 is SGHAT and CDR2 is FQNNGV.

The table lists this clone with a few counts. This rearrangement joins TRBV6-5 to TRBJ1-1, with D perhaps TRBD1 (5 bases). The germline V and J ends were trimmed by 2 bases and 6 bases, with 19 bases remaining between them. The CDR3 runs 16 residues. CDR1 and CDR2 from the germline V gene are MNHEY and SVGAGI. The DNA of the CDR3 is TGTGCCAGCAGTTACGCTCAGGGTCTCCCGGTCGCTGAAGCTTTCTTT. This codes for CASSYAQGLPVAEAFF.

The CDR3 here is CASSERAGLAGGPSTDTQYF. Written as DNA, the CDR3 is TGTGCCAGCAGCGAGAGGGCGGGACTAGCGGGAGGGCCTAGCACAGATACGCAGTATTTT. This rearrangement joins TRBV9 to TRBJ2-3; 16 nucleotides agree with TRBD2. In germline, CDR1 is SGDLS, CDR2 YYNGEE. This CDR3 contains 20 residues. V was pared by 3 bases and J by 0 bases, with 10 bases of the junction left unmatched.

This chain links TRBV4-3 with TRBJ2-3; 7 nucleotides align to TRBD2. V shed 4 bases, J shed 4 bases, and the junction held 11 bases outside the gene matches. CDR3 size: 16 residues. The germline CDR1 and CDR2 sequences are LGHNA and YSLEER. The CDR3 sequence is CASSLMGGSGADTQYF. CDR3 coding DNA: TGCGCCAGCAGCCTGATGGGAGGGAGTGGGGCAGATACGCAGTATTTT.